Reported below is one T cell receptor (beta chain). This sample was included in a study of cytomegalovirus exposure and HLA in healthy donors. The PCR ran on 60 Vbeta and 13 Jbeta primers. Sequencing was performed with immunoSEQ multiplex PCR; in TCRdb, only in-frame clones are kept and a portion is missing. There are 150,000 or so clones in the sample; about three quarters occur only once, and 10% to 15% lies in the top ten. J gave up 5 bases and V 2 bases, and 9 bases lay outside the gene matches. Germline lookup yields CDR1 SGHDN and CDR2 FVKESK. The CDR3 contains 15 residues. The sample consisted of PBMCs. This sequence joins TRBV14 and TRBJ2-7, with 7 positions matching TRBD2. The TCR originated in a man aged 35 to 55 in good health and CMV-seropositive. Written as DNA, the CDR3 is TGTGCCAGCAGCCAACTACTTTCCGCGGGGGACGAGCAGTACTTC. Protein sequence: CASSQLLSAGDEQYF.